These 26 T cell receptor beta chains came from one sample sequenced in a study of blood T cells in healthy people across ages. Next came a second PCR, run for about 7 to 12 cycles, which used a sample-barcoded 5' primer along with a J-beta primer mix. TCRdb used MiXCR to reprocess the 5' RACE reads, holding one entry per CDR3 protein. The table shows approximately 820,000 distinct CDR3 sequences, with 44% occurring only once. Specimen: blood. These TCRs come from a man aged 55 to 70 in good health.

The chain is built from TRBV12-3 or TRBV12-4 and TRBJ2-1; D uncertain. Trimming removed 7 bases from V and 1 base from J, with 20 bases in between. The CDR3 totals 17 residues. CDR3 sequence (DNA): TGTGCCAGCACCCTCAGTTTACAAGCGAAGTCCTACAATGAGCAGTTCTTC. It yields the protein CASTLSLQAKSYNEQFF.

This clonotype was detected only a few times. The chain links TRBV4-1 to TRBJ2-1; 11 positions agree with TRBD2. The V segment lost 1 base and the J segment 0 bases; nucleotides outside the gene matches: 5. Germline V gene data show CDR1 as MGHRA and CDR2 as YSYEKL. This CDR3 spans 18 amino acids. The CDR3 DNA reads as TGCGCCAGCAGCCAAGGGGTGACTAGCGGGGCCTCCTACAATGAGCAGTTCTTC. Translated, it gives CASSQGVTSGASYNEQFF.

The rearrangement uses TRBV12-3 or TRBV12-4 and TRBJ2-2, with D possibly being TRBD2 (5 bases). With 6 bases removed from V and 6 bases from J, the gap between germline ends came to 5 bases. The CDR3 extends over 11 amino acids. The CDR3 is CASREAGELFF. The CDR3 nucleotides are TGTGCCAGCAGGGAGGCCGGGGAGCTGTTTTTT.

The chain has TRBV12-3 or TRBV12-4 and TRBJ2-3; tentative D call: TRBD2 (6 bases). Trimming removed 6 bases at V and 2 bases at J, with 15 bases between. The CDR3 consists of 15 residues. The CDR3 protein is CASSPFAGPTDTQYF. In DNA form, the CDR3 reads TGTGCCAGCAGCCCCTTTGCGGGGCCCACAGATACGCAGTATTTT.

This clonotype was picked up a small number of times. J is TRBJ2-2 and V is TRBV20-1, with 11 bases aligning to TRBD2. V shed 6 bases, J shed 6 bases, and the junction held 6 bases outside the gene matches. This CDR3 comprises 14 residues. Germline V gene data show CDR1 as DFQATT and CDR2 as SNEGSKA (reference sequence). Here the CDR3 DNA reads TGCAGTGCCAGCCATAGCGGGGGGGCCGGGGAGCTGTTTTTT. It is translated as CSASHSGGAGELFF.

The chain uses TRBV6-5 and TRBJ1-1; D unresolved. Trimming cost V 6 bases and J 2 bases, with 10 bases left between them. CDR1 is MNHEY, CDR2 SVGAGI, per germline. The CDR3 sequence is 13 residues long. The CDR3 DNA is TGTGCCAGCAGGAAAATGGACAACACTGAAGCTTTCTTT. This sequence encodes CASRKMDNTEAFF.

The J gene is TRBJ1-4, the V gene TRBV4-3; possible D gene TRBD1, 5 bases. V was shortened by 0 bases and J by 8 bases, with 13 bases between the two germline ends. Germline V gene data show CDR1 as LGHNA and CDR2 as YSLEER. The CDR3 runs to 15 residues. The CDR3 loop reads CASSQDRGVREKLFF. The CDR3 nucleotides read TGCGCCAGCAGCCAAGATAGGGGCGTTCGCGAAAAACTGTTTTTT.

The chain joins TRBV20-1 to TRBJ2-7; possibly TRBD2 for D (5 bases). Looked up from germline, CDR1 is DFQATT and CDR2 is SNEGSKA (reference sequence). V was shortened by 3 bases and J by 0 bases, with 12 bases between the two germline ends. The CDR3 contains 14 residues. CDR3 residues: CSARLIGSSYEQYF. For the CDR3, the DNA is TGCAGTGCTAGGCTTATAGGGAGCTCCTACGAGCAGTACTTC.

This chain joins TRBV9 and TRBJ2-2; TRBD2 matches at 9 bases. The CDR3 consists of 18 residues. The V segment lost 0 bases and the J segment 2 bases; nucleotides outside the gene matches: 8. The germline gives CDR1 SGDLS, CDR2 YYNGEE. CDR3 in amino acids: CASSVVVSGGANTGELFF. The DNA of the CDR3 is TGTGCCAGCAGCGTAGTGGTTAGCGGGGGCGCTAACACCGGGGAGCTGTTTTTT.

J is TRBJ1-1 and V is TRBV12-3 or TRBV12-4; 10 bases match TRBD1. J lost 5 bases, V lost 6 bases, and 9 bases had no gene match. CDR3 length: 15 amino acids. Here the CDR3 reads CASRRPGQGNTEAFF. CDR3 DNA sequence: TGTGCCAGCAGACGACCGGGACAGGGGAATACTGAAGCTTTCTTT.

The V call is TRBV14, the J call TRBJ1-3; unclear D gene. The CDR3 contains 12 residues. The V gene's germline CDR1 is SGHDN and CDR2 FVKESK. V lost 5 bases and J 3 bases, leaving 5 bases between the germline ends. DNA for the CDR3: TGTGCCAGCAGCTACGGTGGAAACACCATATATTTT. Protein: CASSYGGNTIYF.

DNA for the CDR3: TGCAGCACTGGCCCCACAGGGACCACAGATACGCAGTATTTT. Its translation is CSTGPTGTTDTQYF. The V and J genes are TRBV29-1 and TRBJ2-3; possibly TRBD1 for D (6 bases). V was trimmed by 8 bases and J by 2 bases, leaving 17 bases between them. CDR3 length: 14 amino acids. CDR1 is SQVTM, CDR2 ANQGSEA, per germline.

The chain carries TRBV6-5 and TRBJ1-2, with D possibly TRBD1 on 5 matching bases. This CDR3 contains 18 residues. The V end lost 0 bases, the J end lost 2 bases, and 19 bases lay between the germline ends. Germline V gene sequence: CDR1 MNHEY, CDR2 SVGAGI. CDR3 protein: CASSYSKAGSRSNYGYTF. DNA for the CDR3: TGTGCCAGCAGTTACTCGAAGGCAGGGAGTCGTTCAAACTATGGCTACACCTTC.

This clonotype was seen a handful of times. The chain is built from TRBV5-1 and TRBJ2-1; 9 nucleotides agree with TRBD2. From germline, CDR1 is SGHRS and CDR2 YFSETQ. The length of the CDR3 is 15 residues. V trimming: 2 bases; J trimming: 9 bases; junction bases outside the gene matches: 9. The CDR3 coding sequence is TGCGCCAGCAGCTTTATTACCGGGACTAGCACTGAGCAGTTCTTC. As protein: CASSFITGTSTEQFF.

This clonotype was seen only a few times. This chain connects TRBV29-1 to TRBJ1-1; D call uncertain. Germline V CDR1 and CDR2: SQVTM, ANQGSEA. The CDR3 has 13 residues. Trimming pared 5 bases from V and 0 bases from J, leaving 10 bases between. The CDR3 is CSVHSTMNTEAFF. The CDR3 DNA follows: TGCAGCGTTCACAGTACCATGAACACTGAAGCTTTCTTT. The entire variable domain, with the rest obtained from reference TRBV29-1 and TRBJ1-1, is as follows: SAVISQKPSRDICQRGTSLTIQCQVDSQVTMMFWYRQQPGQSLTLIATANQGSEATYESGFVIDKFPISRPNLTFSTLTVSNMSPEDSSIYLCSVHSTMNTEAFFGQGTRLTVV.

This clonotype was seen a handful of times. CDR3 amino acids: CSARKDPGGTAKNIQYF. In DNA, the CDR3 is TGCAGTGCCAGAAAGGACCCCGGGGGAACAGCCAAAAACATTCAGTACTTC. The chain couples TRBV20-1 to TRBJ2-4, with D tentatively TRBD2 (6 bases). The CDR3 contains 17 residues. The germline gives CDR1 DFQATT, CDR2 SNEGSKA (reference sequence). Between the trimmed V and J ends, which lost 6 bases and 0 bases, there was a span of 21 bases.

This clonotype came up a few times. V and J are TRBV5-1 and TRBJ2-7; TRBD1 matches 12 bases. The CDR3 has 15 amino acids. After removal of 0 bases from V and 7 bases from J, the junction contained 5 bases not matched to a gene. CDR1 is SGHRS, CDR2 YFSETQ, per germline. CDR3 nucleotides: TGCGCCAGCAGCTTGGTGGGACAGGGGGCTGGTGAGCAGTACTTC. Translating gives CASSLVGQGAGEQYF.

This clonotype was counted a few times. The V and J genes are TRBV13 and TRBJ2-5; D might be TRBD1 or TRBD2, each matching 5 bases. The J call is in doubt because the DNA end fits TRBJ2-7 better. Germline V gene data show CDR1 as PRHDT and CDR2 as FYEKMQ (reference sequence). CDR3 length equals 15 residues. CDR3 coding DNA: TGTGCCAGCAGCCCAAACGGGGACGCCCACTACGAGCAGTACTTC. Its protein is CASSPNGDAHYEQYF.

DNA for the CDR3: TGTGCCAGCAGCCAACAGACAATCCCAGATACGCAGTATTTT. Residues: CASSQQTIPDTQYF. This chain links TRBV14 with TRBJ2-3; the D is unclear. Trimming removed 2 bases from V and 4 bases from J, with 10 bases in between. The CDR3 has 14 amino acids. CDR1 is SGHDN, CDR2 FVKESK, per germline. The full variable domain, its missing parts supplied by reference TRBV14 and TRBJ2-3, is EAGVTQFPSHSVIEKGQTVTLRCDPISGHDNLYWYRRVMGKEIKFLLHFVKESKQDESGMPNNRFLAERTGGTYSTLKVQPAELEDSGVYFCASSQQTIPDTQYFGPGTRLTVL.

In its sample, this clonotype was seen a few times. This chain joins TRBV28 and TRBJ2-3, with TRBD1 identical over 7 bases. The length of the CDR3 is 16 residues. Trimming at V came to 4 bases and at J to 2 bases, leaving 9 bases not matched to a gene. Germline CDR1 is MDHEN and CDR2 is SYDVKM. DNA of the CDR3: TGTGCCAGCAGTTCTCCCGGGACAGTTTTCACAGATACGCAGTATTTT. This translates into CASSSPGTVFTDTQYF.

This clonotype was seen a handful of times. In DNA form, the CDR3 reads TGTGCCTCGATCCAACAGGGGGCAGAGACCCAGTACTTC. This sequence encodes CASIQQGAETQYF. This chain connects TRBV28 to TRBJ2-5; 9 bases are a match to TRBD1. Germline CDR1 MDHEN, CDR2 SYDVKM. The CDR3 is 13 residues long. With 11 bases clipped from V and 4 bases from J, the junction kept 8 bases outside the gene matches.

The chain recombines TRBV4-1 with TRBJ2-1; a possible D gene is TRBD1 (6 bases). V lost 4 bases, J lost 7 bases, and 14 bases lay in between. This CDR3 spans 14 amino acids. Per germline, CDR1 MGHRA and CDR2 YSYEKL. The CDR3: CASSLRGWRNEQFF. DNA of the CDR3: TGCGCCAGCAGCCTCAGGGGATGGAGGAATGAGCAGTTCTTC.

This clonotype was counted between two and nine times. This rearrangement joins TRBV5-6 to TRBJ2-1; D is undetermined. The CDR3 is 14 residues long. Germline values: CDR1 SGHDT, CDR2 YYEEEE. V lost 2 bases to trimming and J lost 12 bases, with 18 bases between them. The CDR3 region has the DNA TGTGCCAGCAGCTTCACCCCCCGGGCCCACGGGCAGTTCTTC. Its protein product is CASSFTPRAHGQFF.

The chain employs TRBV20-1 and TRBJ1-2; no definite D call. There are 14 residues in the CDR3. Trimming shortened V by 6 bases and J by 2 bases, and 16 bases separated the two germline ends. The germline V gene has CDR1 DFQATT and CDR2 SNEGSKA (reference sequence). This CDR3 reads CSASLVERNYGYTF. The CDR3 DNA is TGCAGTGCCAGCTTGGTGGAGAGAAACTATGGCTACACCTTC.

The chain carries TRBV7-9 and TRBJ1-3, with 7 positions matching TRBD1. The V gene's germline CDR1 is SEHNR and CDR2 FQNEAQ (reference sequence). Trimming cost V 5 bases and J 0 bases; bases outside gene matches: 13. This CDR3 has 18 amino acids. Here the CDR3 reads CASSKTGAGGYSGNTIYF. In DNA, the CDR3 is TGTGCCAGCAGCAAGACCGGTGCAGGGGGATACTCTGGAAACACCATATATTTT.

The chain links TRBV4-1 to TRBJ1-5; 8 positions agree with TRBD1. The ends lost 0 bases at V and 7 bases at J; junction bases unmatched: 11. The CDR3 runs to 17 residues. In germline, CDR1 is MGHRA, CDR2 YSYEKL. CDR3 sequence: CASSQDQHRGTGQPQHF. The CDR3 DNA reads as TGCGCCAGCAGCCAAGATCAACACAGGGGGACAGGACAGCCCCAGCATTTT.